This TCR beta chain was obtained from a study of blood T cell repertoires in COVID-19. Study as a whole: Samples came from the United States, Italy and Spain, spanning acute and convalescent COVID-19. T cells, B-cell-depleted T cells, or PBMCs provided the cDNA or gDNA that served as material.

Germline V lookup: CDR1 MNHEY, CDR2 SMNVEV (reference sequence). Trimming removed 4 bases from V and 9 bases from J, with 25 bases in between. This CDR3 spans 17 amino acids. In the source study's methods: Amplification of reference gene primers was used by the study to estimate nucleated cell counts. Data came from immunoSEQ multiplex PCR; TCRdb stores just in-frame clones and leaves some out. V and J calls and clone size are given by that table; D and trimming were obtained from the DNA. Of about 110,000 clones in the sample, approximately 80% were seen once. This receptor was taken from a woman aged 70 to 79 with acute or convalescent COVID-19. The chain carries TRBV27 and TRBJ2-1, with D perhaps TRBD2 (6 bases). Input material: peripheral blood. In DNA form, the CDR3 reads TGTGCCAGCAGTTCCCCAGCTAGCGCCGGTCCAATAGGTGAGCAGTTCTTC. Its translation is CASSSPASAGPIGEQFF.